The rows below give T cell receptor beta chains drawn from one sample of a study of cytotoxic CD8 clonotypes in ibrutinib-treated CLL. This table comes from immunoSEQ multiplex PCR, and its TCRdb copy is limited to in-frame clones, with some not included. The data contain tens of thousands of clones, 54% of them seen just once; the ten biggest clones take up more than 20%. Sequencing was performed on PBMCs, taken at disease progression, from a patient treated with ibrutinib. Receptor source: a human donor with chronic lymphocytic leukemia. Both conserved end residues are part of each CDR3. The D gene is left open where the match is weak. The size field is filled for only some rows; it gives once, few, many or a size class.

j_call | v_call | d_call | clone_size | cdr3_aa | cdr3_nt
TRBJ2-3 | TRBV25-1 | . | . | CASSETGPAADTQYF | TGTGCCAGCAGTGAGACAGGCCCCGCCGCAGATACGCAGTATTTT
TRBJ1-1 | TRBV2 | . | . | CASSEALRQGRTEAFF | TGTGCCAGCAGTGAAGCGCTTCGGCAGGGGAGGACTGAAGCTTTCTTT
TRBJ2-5 | TRBV28 | TRBD2 | . | CASSWGPFGRETQYF | TGTGCCAGCAGTTGGGGCCCGTTCGGGAGGGAGACCCAGTACTTC
TRBJ2-5 | TRBV28 | . | once | CASSAQTRGQETQYF | TGTGCCAGCAGTGCCCAGACTAGAGGGCAAGAGACCCAGTACTTC
TRBJ2-7 | TRBV4-1 | TRBD1 | . | CASSPGQGLGEQYF | TGCGCCAGCAGCCCGGGACAGGGTTTAGGCGAGCAGTACTTC
TRBJ1-5 | TRBV2 | TRBD1 | . | CASRDRGEQPQHF | TGTGCCAGCCGGGACAGGGGTGAGCAGCCCCAGCATTTT
TRBJ1-2 | TRBV5-4 | . | . | CASSLGEGQGDYGYTF | TGTGCCAGCAGCTTAGGGGAGGGTCAGGGTGACTATGGCTACACCTTC
TRBJ2-1 | TRBV7-2 | TRBD2 | few | CASRPSGGAEDEQFF | TGTGCCAGCAGACCTAGCGGGGGGGCCGAGGACGAGCAGTTCTTC
TRBJ1-1 | TRBV6-1 | . | once | CASSDLGENTEAFF | TGTGCCAGCAGTGACTTAGGCGAGAACACTGAAGCTTTCTTT
TRBJ2-2 | TRBV11-3 | . | . | CASSRTISGGELFF | TGTGCCAGCAGCAGGACTATATCGGGCGGGGAGCTGTTTTTT
TRBJ1-2 | TRBV4-3 | TRBD1 | . | CASSQDTGGAAYGYTF | TGCGCCAGCAGCCAAGATACAGGGGGCGCGGCCTATGGCTACACCTTC
TRBJ1-2 | TRBV11-3 | . | . | CASSSDRFYGYTF | TGTGCCAGCAGCTCCGACAGGTTCTATGGCTACACCTTC
TRBJ1-5 | TRBV10-1 | . | . | CASSETLARGNQPQHF | TGCGCCAGCAGTGAGACGTTAGCTAGGGGCAATCAGCCCCAGCATTTT
TRBJ1-2 | TRBV4-1 | . | . | CASSQDRLRYYGYTF | TGCGCCAGCAGCCAAGATCGGCTTCGCTACTATGGCTACACCTTC
TRBJ1-4 | TRBV18 | . | few | CASSSDRRDEKLFF | TGTGCCAGCTCGTCGGACAGACGGGATGAAAAACTGTTTTTT
TRBJ2-1 | TRBV5-1 | TRBD2 | . | CASSLGGSGGVGEQFF | TGCGCCAGCAGCTTGGGAGGTAGCGGGGGAGTTGGTGAGCAGTTCTTC
TRBJ1-2 | TRBV15 | . | . | CATSRMGGYNYGYTF | TGTGCCACCAGCAGGATGGGGGGCTATAACTATGGCTACACCTTC
TRBJ2-7 | TRBV20-1 | . | . | CSAHDSYEQYF | TGCAGTGCTCATGACTCCTACGAGCAGTACTTC
TRBJ2-7 | TRBV21-1 | . | . | CASSKAGTSGTAYEQYF | TGTGCCAGCAGCAAAGCGGGGACTAGCGGGACCGCCTACGAGCAGTACTTC
TRBJ2-7 | TRBV29-1 | TRBD2 | . | CSVVSEGLARPYEQYF | TGCAGCGTTGTTAGTGAGGGACTAGCGAGACCCTACGAGCAGTACTTC
TRBJ2-7 | TRBV7-9 | . | . | CASSLTRDQSYEQYF | TGTGCCAGCAGCTTAACGCGGGACCAATCCTACGAGCAGTACTTC
TRBJ2-6 | TRBV6-5 | TRBD1 | . | CASSKGGAGANVLTF | TGTGCCAGCAGTAAAGGGGGCGCTGGGGCCAACGTCCTGACTTTC